This is a list of T cell receptor beta chains from one sample in a study of shared clonotypes between healthy human individuals. Assay: immunoSEQ multiplex PCR; the TCRdb copy retains only in-frame clones and omits some. The table records some 2,400,000 clones, 90% to 97% of them present only once. The sequenced sample consisted of naive CD4+ T cells sorted from blood. The receptors originated from a young man in good health. Each CDR3 is given with its conserved first and last residue. D genes are given only for firm matches. For some rows the clone size is stated as once, few or many, or as a class when expanded; others skip it.

clone_size: .; v_call: TRBV29-1; d_call: TRBD1; j_call: TRBJ2-7; cdr3_nt: TGCAGCGCATCAGGACAGGGCTACGAGCAGTACTTC; cdr3_aa: CSASGQGYEQYF
clone_size: .; v_call: TRBV4-1; d_call: .; j_call: TRBJ2-7; cdr3_nt: TGCGCCAGCAGCCCCTCCGGTGGCGGGGCATCCTACGAGCAGTACTTC; cdr3_aa: CASSPSGGGASYEQYF
clone_size: .; v_call: TRBV9; d_call: .; j_call: TRBJ1-1; cdr3_nt: TGTGCCAGCAGCCCTACGGGGGGGACTGAAGCTTTCTTT; cdr3_aa: CASSPTGGTEAFF
clone_size: .; v_call: TRBV6-5; d_call: .; j_call: TRBJ1-4; cdr3_nt: TGTGCCAGCACCCGAGTGGGGGGTGGAGAAAAACTGTTTTTT; cdr3_aa: CASTRVGGGEKLFF
clone_size: .; v_call: TRBV2; d_call: .; j_call: TRBJ1-1; cdr3_nt: TGTGCCAGCAGTGAAGGAGGGGGGAGCACTGAAGCTTTCTTT; cdr3_aa: CASSEGGGSTEAFF
clone_size: .; v_call: TRBV19; d_call: TRBD1; j_call: TRBJ1-5; cdr3_nt: TGTGCCAGTACCAGAACCGGGACAGCCTGGAAGGGCAATCAGCCCCAGCATTTT; cdr3_aa: CASTRTGTAWKGNQPQHF
clone_size: .; v_call: TRBV18; d_call: .; j_call: TRBJ2-1; cdr3_nt: TGTGCCAGCTCACCATTGGGCGTATCTGCCAATGAGCAGTTCTTC; cdr3_aa: CASSPLGVSANEQFF
clone_size: .; v_call: TRBV6-1; d_call: TRBD1; j_call: TRBJ1-4; cdr3_nt: TGTGCCAGCAGTGAAGGATTCGGACAGGGACAAGGCAAACTGTTTTTT; cdr3_aa: CASSEGFGQGQGKLFF
clone_size: once; v_call: TRBV7-2; d_call: .; j_call: TRBJ1-6; cdr3_nt: TGTGCCAGCAGTGCGACCCTACCCCTCCACTTT; cdr3_aa: CASSATLPLHF
clone_size: .; v_call: TRBV7-9; d_call: .; j_call: TRBJ1-1; cdr3_nt: TGTGCCAGCAGCTTGTCCGGGGCCACTGAAGCTTTCTTT; cdr3_aa: CASSLSGATEAFF
clone_size: once; v_call: TRBV29-1; d_call: .; j_call: TRBJ1-5; cdr3_nt: TGCAGCGTTGGAGGGACATCAGTGGATAGCAATCAGCCCCAGCATTTT; cdr3_aa: CSVGGTSVDSNQPQHF
clone_size: .; v_call: TRBV2; d_call: .; j_call: TRBJ2-7; cdr3_nt: TGTGCCAGCAGTGATTTTCTGGAACAGTACTTC; cdr3_aa: CASSDFLEQYF
clone_size: .; v_call: TRBV14; d_call: .; j_call: TRBJ2-7; cdr3_nt: TGTGCCAGCAGCCAAGCGGGGGCGGGAGAGCAGTACTTC; cdr3_aa: CASSQAGAGEQYF
clone_size: .; v_call: TRBV9; d_call: .; j_call: TRBJ2-5; cdr3_nt: TGTGCCAGCAGCGTAGAGCCATTGGGACTTGAGACCCAGTACTTC; cdr3_aa: CASSVEPLGLETQYF
clone_size: .; v_call: TRBV14; d_call: TRBD2; j_call: TRBJ2-1; cdr3_nt: TGTGCCAGCCATCAGACTAGCGGGAGGAATGAGCAGTTCTTC; cdr3_aa: CASHQTSGRNEQFF
clone_size: .; v_call: TRBV25-1; d_call: .; j_call: TRBJ1-2; cdr3_nt: TGTGCCAGCAGTACAGGGCAGGGCGGCTACACCTTC; cdr3_aa: CASSTGQGGYTF
clone_size: .; v_call: TRBV7-2; d_call: .; j_call: TRBJ2-2; cdr3_nt: TGTGCCAGCAGCCTAGAATCGTTGAGAGAAACGAACACCGGGGAGCTGTTTTTT; cdr3_aa: CASSLESLRETNTGELFF
clone_size: .; v_call: TRBV11-3; d_call: TRBD2; j_call: TRBJ2-3; cdr3_nt: TGTGCCAGCAGCGAGGGGGCAGGGACTAGCGGAAACACAGATACGCAGTATTTT; cdr3_aa: CASSEGAGTSGNTDTQYF
clone_size: .; v_call: TRBV28; d_call: .; j_call: TRBJ2-7; cdr3_nt: TGTGCCAGCAGCTCGGGGACCTTGGGGGGTAACGAGCAGTACTTC; cdr3_aa: CASSSGTLGGNEQYF
clone_size: .; v_call: TRBV6-6; d_call: TRBD1; j_call: TRBJ1-5; cdr3_nt: TGTGCCAGCACGTATGTGACAGGGAATCAGCCCCAGCATTTT; cdr3_aa: CASTYVTGNQPQHF
clone_size: .; v_call: TRBV7-3; d_call: .; j_call: TRBJ2-3; cdr3_nt: TGTGCCAGCAGCTCCCAGGGGTCAGATACGCAGTATTTT; cdr3_aa: CASSSQGSDTQYF
clone_size: .; v_call: TRBV11-2; d_call: TRBD1; j_call: TRBJ2-7; cdr3_nt: TGTGCCAGCAGCTTACAGGGGGTGGGCCCCTACGAGCAGTACTTC; cdr3_aa: CASSLQGVGPYEQYF
clone_size: .; v_call: TRBV6-6; d_call: .; j_call: TRBJ1-2; cdr3_nt: TGTGCCAGCAACTTCGGGACGGACTATGGCTACACCTTC; cdr3_aa: CASNFGTDYGYTF
clone_size: .; v_call: TRBV18; d_call: .; j_call: TRBJ1-5; cdr3_nt: TGTGCCAGCTCACCCCCCGGGACAAGCAATCAGCCCCAGCATTTT; cdr3_aa: CASSPPGTSNQPQHF
clone_size: .; v_call: TRBV6-1; d_call: .; j_call: TRBJ2-7; cdr3_nt: TGTGCCAGCAAGACGCGGGGCCCCTACGAGCAGTACTTC; cdr3_aa: CASKTRGPYEQYF
clone_size: .; v_call: TRBV4-1; d_call: .; j_call: TRBJ2-2; cdr3_nt: TGCGCCAGCAGCACCCAGGGAACCGGGGAGCTGTTTTTT; cdr3_aa: CASSTQGTGELFF
clone_size: .; v_call: TRBV4-1; d_call: TRBD1; j_call: TRBJ2-7; cdr3_nt: TGCGCCAGCAGCCAAACGGGACAGGTCTACGAGCAGTACTTC; cdr3_aa: CASSQTGQVYEQYF
clone_size: .; v_call: TRBV5-4; d_call: TRBD1; j_call: TRBJ1-3; cdr3_nt: TGTGCCAGCAGCTTCCAGGGGGCTGGAAACACCATATATTTT; cdr3_aa: CASSFQGAGNTIYF
clone_size: .; v_call: TRBV5-1; d_call: TRBD1; j_call: TRBJ2-7; cdr3_nt: TGCGCCAGCAGCCTGGGTGGGACAGCCGCCTACGAGCAGTACTTC; cdr3_aa: CASSLGGTAAYEQYF
clone_size: .; v_call: TRBV25-1; d_call: .; j_call: TRBJ1-1; cdr3_nt: TGTGCCAGCGGGGAAAGACAGACCAACACTGAAGCTTTCTTT; cdr3_aa: CASGERQTNTEAFF
clone_size: .; v_call: TRBV30; d_call: .; j_call: TRBJ1-5; cdr3_nt: TGTGCCTGGAGTCGGCAGGCGCGTTGGGGCAATCAGCCCCAGCATTTT; cdr3_aa: CAWSRQARWGNQPQHF
clone_size: once; v_call: TRBV5-1; d_call: .; j_call: TRBJ1-2; cdr3_nt: TGCGCCAGCAGCTTGGGCGGCAGCCAGCCCTATGGCTACACCTTC; cdr3_aa: CASSLGGSQPYGYTF
clone_size: .; v_call: TRBV10-3; d_call: .; j_call: TRBJ1-1; cdr3_nt: TGTGCCATCAGTGATTACGCACAGAACACTGAAGCTTTCTTT; cdr3_aa: CAISDYAQNTEAFF
clone_size: .; v_call: TRBV2; d_call: .; j_call: TRBJ2-5; cdr3_nt: TGTGCCAGCACCGCTAGTGGGAAAGAGACCCAGTACTTC; cdr3_aa: CASTASGKETQYF
clone_size: .; v_call: TRBV5-1; d_call: TRBD2; j_call: TRBJ2-7; cdr3_nt: TGCGCCAGCAGCTTGGGGAGCGGGGACGCCTACGAGCAGTACTTC; cdr3_aa: CASSLGSGDAYEQYF
clone_size: .; v_call: TRBV18; d_call: .; j_call: TRBJ1-4; cdr3_nt: TGTGCCAGCTCCACCACGTCCAGTCTCGCTAATGAAAAACTGTTTTTT; cdr3_aa: CASSTTSSLANEKLFF
clone_size: .; v_call: TRBV15; d_call: .; j_call: TRBJ1-6; cdr3_nt: TGTGCCACCAGCAGAGATCGGGACGCGAGCTCCTATAATTCACCCCTCCACTTT; cdr3_aa: CATSRDRDASSYNSPLHF
clone_size: once; v_call: TRBV29-1; d_call: .; j_call: TRBJ1-2; cdr3_nt: TGCAGCGTTGAAGTCGGCGGAGACTATGGCTACACCTTC; cdr3_aa: CSVEVGGDYGYTF
clone_size: .; v_call: TRBV9; d_call: .; j_call: TRBJ2-1; cdr3_nt: TGTGCCAGCAGCGTAGTGCGGGACTCCTACAATGAGCAGTTCTTC; cdr3_aa: CASSVVRDSYNEQFF
clone_size: .; v_call: TRBV19; d_call: .; j_call: TRBJ1-6; cdr3_nt: TGTGCCAGTAACCAAGCTCAAGGTAGTTCCTTTGGGTCACCCCTCCACTTT; cdr3_aa: CASNQAQGSSFGSPLHF
clone_size: .; v_call: TRBV6-1; d_call: .; j_call: TRBJ1-2; cdr3_nt: TGTGCCAGCAGTGAAGGGGGCAGGGCAGATGGCTACACCTTC; cdr3_aa: CASSEGGRADGYTF
clone_size: .; v_call: TRBV21-1; d_call: .; j_call: TRBJ2-1; cdr3_nt: TGTGCCAGCAGCCCACGGGAACAAGGTCGTGTATTGGGCAATGAGCAGTTCTTC; cdr3_aa: CASSPREQGRVLGNEQFF
clone_size: .; v_call: TRBV19; d_call: .; j_call: TRBJ1-4; cdr3_nt: TGTGCCAGTAGTTCGCGACAGCCAACTAATGAAAAACTGTTTTTT; cdr3_aa: CASSSRQPTNEKLFF
clone_size: .; v_call: TRBV7-9; d_call: .; j_call: TRBJ2-3; cdr3_nt: TGTGCCAGCAGCTTAGCAGGGGTACTTGATACGCAGTATTTT; cdr3_aa: CASSLAGVLDTQYF